One TCR beta chain is described in this entry. These data come from a study of blood T cell repertoires in COVID-19. Study in general: Sources were T cells, B-cell-depleted T cells, or PBMCs; the material itself was cDNA or gDNA.

Only in-frame clones appear in the TCRdb table, and some are missing; sequencing was by immunoSEQ multiplex PCR. The table lists 150,000 or so clones, approximately 80% of them singletons, with roughly 7% in the top ten. The sequenced sample consisted of peripheral blood. This TCR was recovered from a woman aged 40 to 50 with COVID-19, enrolled during active disease.

As DNA, the CDR3 is TGTGCCAGCAGCAAAAAGCCGACGACTCTACACCCAGGGGAAAACACTGAAGCTTTCTTT. Its translation: CASSKKPTTLHPGENTEAFF. This chain uses TRBV21-1 with TRBJ1-1; TRBD1, the D gene given by the table, was not confirmed from the DNA. TRBV21-1 is reported as a pseudogene. The CDR3 spans 20 residues.